Ten or more counts support the clone carrying this TCR beta chain. Trimming cost V 5 bases and J 2 bases, with 16 bases left between them. CDR3 length: 15 amino acids. Germline V CDR1 and CDR2: MNHEY, SMNVEV (reference sequence). The data belong to a study of T and B cells in COVID-19 patients. BIOMED2 TRB-A/B primer pools were used in multiplex TRB PCR. TCRdb re-called the multiplex PCR reads with MiXCR, one entry per CDR3 protein. Altogether about 18,000 distinct CDR3 sequences are present, 36% being singletons, with the ten largest covering 16%. From blood, roughly 220-550 ng of genomic DNA served as TRB template.

The specimen sequenced was blood. This sequence originates from a human donor with active COVID-19. V gene TRBV27 combines with J gene TRBJ2-7; TRBD2 might be the D (7 bases). The CDR3 DNA reads as TGTGCCAGCAGTCTCAGGGGCGGGGGCCCCTACGAGCAGTACTTC. Protein: CASSLRGGGPYEQYF.